These 6 T cell receptor beta chains originate from one sample sequenced in a study of blood T cell repertoires in COVID-19. Some clones are missing from TCRdb's copy, which holds only in-frame ones; the method was immunoSEQ multiplex PCR. Here the sample spans some 87,000 clones, under 90% being singletons. Sequenced sample: peripheral blood. Receptors originate from a human donor in a cohort sampled during active COVID-19.

V gene TRBV18 combines with J gene TRBJ2-1, with 8 bases aligning to TRBD1. Germline CDR1 and CDR2: KGHSH and LQKENI. The CDR3 runs 15 residues. Trimming took 5 bases from V and 0 from J; bases not matched to a gene: 3. The CDR3 DNA reads as TGTGCCAGCTCATCGGGGACAGGCTCCTACAATGAGCAGTTCTTC. Translation gives CASSSGTGSYNEQFF.

This clone was recorded only once. The J gene is TRBJ2-1, the V gene TRBV4-2; 7 positions agree with TRBD2. V trimming: 3 bases; J trimming: 0 bases; junction bases outside the gene matches: 11. Germline V CDR1 and CDR2: LGHNA, YNFKEQ. The CDR3 is made up of 18 amino acids. The CDR3 DNA sequence: TGTGCCAGCAGCCATGCCTCCTCCCCTAGCGGCTCCTACAATGAGCAGTTCTTC. Its protein product is CASSHASSPSGSYNEQFF.

This clone occurred a few times. CDR3 loop: CASSIGNSYNEQFF. Here the CDR3 DNA reads TGTGCCAGTAGTATCGGGAACTCCTACAATGAGCAGTTCTTC. V gene TRBV19 combines with J gene TRBJ2-1, with a possible D match to TRBD2 (5 bases). The CDR3 extends over 14 amino acids. Trimming removed 3 bases at V and 0 bases at J, with 6 bases between. Germline CDR1 LNHDA, CDR2 SQIVND (reference sequence).

The genes are TRBV21-1 and TRBJ2-3; TRBD2 reflects the table's D call only, with no check against the DNA. TRBV21-1 constitutes a pseudogene. The CDR3 spans 17 residues. The CDR3 here is CASSKVTSGSSTDTQYF. The CDR3, as DNA: TGTGCCAGCAGCAAAGTGACTAGCGGATCGAGCACAGATACGCAGTATTTT.

This clone has just one count. The gene calls are TRBV19 and TRBJ2-6; a weak D match, TRBD2 (5 bases). V was trimmed by 5 bases and J by 0 bases, leaving 8 bases between them. The germline V gene has CDR1 LNHDA and CDR2 SQIVND (reference sequence). This CDR3 region has 15 residues. The CDR3 loop is CASSRGYSGANVLTF. DNA for the CDR3: TGTGCCAGTAGTCGCGGGTACTCTGGGGCCAACGTCCTGACTTTC.

The V and J genes are TRBV5-4 and TRBJ2-6; TRBD1 aligns across 9 bases. V gave up 0 bases and J gave up 0 bases; unmatched junction bases: 7. The CDR3 extends over 19 amino acids. Germline V gene sequence: CDR1 SGHNT, CDR2 YYREEE (reference sequence). The CDR3 loop reads CASSLDPGTGSSGANVLTF. The CDR3 DNA follows: TGTGCCAGCAGCTTGGATCCCGGGACAGGGAGCTCTGGGGCCAACGTCCTGACTTTC.